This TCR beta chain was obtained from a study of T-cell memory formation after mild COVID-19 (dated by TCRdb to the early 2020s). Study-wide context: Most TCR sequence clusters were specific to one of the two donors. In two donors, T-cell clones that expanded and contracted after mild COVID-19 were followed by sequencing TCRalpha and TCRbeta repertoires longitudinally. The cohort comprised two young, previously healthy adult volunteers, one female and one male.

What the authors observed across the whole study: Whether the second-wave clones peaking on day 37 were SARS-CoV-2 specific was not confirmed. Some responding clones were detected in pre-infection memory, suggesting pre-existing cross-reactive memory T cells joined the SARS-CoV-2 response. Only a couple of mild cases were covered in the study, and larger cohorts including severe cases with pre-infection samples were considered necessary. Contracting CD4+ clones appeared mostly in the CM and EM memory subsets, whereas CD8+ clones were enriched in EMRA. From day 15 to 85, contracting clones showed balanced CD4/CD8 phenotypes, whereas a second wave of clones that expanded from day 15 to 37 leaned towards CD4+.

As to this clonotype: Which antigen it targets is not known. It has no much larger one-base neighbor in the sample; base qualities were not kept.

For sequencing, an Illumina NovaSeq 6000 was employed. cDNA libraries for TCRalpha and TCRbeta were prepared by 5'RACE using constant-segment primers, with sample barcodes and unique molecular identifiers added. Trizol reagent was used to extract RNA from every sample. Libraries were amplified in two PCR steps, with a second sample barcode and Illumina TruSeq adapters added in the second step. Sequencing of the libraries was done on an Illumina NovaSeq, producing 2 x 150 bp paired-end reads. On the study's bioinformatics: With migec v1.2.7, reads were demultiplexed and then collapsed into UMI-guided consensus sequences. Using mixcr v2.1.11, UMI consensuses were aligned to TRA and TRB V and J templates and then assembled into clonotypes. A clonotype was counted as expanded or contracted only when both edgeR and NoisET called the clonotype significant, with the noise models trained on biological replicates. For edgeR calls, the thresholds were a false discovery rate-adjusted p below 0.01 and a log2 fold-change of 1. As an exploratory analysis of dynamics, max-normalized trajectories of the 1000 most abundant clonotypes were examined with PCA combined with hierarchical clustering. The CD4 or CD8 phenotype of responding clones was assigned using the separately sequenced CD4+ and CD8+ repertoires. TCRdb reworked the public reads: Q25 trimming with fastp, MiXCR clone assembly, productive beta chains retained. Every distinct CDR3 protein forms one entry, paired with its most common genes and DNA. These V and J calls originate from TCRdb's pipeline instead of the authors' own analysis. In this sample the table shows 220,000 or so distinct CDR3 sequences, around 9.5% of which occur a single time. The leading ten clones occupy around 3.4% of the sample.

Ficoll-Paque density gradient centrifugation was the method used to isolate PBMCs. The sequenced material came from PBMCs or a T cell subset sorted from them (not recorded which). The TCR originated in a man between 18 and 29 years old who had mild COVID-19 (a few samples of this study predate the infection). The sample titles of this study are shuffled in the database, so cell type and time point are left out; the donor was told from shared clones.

The nucleotide sequence reads TGTGCCAGCCTCGCACAAGGCACAGATACGCAGTATTTT. Translation gives CASLAQGTDTQYF. Recombination linked TRBV27 to TRBJ2-3, with the identity of the D gene unclear. The trim is 8 bases for V and 1 base for J, with a gap of 10 bases between the germline ends. The germline V gene (reference sequence) sets CDR1 to MNHEY and CDR2 to SMNVEV. Measured from the cysteine to the phenylalanine, the CDR3 is 13 residues long. Only the CDR3 region is kept as DNA, spanning 39 bases read in frame from base 1.